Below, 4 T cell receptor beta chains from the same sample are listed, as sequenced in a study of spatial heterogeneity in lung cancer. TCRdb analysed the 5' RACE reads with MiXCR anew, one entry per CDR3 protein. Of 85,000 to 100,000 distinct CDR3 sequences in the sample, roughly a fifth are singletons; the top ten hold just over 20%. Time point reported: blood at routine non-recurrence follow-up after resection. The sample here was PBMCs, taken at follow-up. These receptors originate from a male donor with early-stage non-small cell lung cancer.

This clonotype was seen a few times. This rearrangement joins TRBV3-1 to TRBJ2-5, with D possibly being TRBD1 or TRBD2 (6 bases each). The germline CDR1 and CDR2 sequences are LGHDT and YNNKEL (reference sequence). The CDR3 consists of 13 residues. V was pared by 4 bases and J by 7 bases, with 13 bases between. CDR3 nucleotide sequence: TGTGCCAGCAGCCCCCGGACAGCGGGGACCCAGTACTTC. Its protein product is CASSPRTAGTQYF.

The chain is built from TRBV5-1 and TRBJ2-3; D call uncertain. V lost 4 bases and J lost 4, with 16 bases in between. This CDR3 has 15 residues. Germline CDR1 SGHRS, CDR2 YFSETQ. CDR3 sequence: CASSLNGALADTQYF. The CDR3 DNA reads TGCGCCAGCAGCCTTAACGGAGCTTTGGCAGATACGCAGTATTTT.

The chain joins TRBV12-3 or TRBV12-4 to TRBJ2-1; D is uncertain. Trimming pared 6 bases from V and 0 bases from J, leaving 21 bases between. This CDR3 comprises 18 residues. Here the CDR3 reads CASSLFRGRQSSYNEQFF. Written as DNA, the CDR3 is TGTGCCAGCAGCCTGTTCAGAGGACGGCAGAGCTCCTACAATGAGCAGTTCTTC.

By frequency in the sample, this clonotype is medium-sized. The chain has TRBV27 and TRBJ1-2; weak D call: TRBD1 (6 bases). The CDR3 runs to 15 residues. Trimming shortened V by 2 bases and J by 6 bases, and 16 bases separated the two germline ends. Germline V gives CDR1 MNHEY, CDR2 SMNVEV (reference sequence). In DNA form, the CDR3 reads TGTGCCAGCAGTTTAAGGTGGGGGGCTTCCGATGGCTACACCTTC. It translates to CASSLRWGASDGYTF.